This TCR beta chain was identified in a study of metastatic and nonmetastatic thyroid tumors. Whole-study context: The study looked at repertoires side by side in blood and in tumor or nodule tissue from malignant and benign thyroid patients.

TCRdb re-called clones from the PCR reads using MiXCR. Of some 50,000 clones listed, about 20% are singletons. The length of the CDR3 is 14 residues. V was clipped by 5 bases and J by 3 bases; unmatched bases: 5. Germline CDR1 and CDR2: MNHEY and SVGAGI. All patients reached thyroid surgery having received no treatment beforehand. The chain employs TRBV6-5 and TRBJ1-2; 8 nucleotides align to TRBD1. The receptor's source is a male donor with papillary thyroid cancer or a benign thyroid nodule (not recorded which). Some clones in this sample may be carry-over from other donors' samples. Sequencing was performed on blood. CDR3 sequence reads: CASSNYRGDYGYTF. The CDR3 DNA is TGTGCCAGCAGTAACTACAGGGGGGACTATGGCTACACCTTC.